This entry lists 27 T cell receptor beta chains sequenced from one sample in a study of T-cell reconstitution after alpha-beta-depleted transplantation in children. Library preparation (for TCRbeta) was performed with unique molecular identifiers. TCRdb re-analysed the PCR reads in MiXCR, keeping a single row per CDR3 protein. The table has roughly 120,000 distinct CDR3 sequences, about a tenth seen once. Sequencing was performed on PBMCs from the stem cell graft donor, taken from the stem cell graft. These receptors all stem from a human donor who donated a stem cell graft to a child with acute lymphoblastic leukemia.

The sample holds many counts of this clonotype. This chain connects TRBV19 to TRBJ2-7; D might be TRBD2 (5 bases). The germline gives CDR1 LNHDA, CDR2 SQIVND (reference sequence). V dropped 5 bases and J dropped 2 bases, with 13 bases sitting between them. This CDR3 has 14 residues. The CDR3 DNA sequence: TGTGCCAGTAGTGACGGGGTCGGACCCTACGAGCAGTACTTC. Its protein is CASSDGVGPYEQYF.

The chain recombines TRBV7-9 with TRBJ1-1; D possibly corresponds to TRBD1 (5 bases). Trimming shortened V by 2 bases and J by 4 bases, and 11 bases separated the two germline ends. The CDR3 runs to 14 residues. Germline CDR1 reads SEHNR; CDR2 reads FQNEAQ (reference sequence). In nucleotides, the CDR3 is TGTGCCAGCAGCTTATCATCGGGGACCACTGAAGCTTTCTTT. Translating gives CASSLSSGTTEAFF.

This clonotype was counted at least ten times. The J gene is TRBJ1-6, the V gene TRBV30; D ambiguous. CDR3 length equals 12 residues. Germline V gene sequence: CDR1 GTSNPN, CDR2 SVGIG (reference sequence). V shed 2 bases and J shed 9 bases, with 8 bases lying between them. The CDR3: CAWSPVVSPLHF. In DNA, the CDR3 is TGTGCCTGGAGTCCAGTAGTTTCACCCCTCCACTTT.

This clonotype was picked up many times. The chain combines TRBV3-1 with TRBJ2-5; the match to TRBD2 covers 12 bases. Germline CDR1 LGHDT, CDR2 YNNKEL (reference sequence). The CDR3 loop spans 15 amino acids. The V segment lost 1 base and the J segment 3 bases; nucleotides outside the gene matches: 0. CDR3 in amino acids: CASSQGLAGEETQYF. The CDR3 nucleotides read TGTGCCAGCAGCCAAGGACTAGCGGGGGAAGAGACCCAGTACTTC.

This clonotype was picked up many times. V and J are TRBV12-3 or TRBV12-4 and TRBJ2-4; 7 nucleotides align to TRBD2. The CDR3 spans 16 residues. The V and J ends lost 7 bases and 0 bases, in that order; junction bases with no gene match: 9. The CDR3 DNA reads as TGTGCCAGCACCCAGAGAGCGGGGCTAGCCAAAAACATTCAGTACTTC. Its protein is CASTQRAGLAKNIQYF.

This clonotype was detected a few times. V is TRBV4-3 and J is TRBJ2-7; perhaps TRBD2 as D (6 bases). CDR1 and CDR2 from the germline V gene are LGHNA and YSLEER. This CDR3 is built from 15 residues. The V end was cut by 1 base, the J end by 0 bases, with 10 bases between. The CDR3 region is CASSQGQTSSYEQYF. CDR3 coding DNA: TGCGCCAGCAGCCAAGGACAGACTAGCTCCTACGAGCAGTACTTC.

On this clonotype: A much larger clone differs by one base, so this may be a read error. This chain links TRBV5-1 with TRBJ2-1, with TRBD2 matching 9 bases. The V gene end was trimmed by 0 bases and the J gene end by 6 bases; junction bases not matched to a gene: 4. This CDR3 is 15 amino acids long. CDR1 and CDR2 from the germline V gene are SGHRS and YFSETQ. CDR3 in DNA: TGCGCCAGCAGCTTGGGGGCGGGGGGGAGCAATGAGCAGTTCTTC. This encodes CASSLGAGGSNEQFF. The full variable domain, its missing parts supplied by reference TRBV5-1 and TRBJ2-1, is KAGVTQTPRYLIKTRGQQVTLSCSPISGHRSVSWYQQTPGQGLQFLFEYFSETQRNKGNFPGRFSGRQFSNSRSEMNVSTLELGDSALYLCASSLGAGGSNEQFFGPGTRLTVL.

Written as DNA, the CDR3 is TGTGCCAGTAGTATAGCCGCGGGACAGTTTCATAGCAATCAGCCCCAGCATTTT. Translation: CASSIAAGQFHSNQPQHF. The chain uses TRBV19 and TRBJ1-5; 7 positions agree with TRBD1. Germline loops: CDR1 LNHDA, CDR2 SQIVND (reference sequence). The CDR3 sequence is 18 residues long. Trimming at V came to 1 base and at J to 0 bases, leaving 9 bases not matched to a gene.

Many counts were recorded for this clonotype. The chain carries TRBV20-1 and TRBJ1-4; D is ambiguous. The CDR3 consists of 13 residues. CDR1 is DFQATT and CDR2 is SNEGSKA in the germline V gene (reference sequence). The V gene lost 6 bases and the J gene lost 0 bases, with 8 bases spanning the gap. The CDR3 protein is CSAIRATNEKLFF. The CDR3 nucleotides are TGCAGTGCAATTCGAGCAACTAATGAAAAACTGTTTTTT.

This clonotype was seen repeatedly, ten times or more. The CDR3 DNA sequence: TGCGCCAGCAGCCCGGGACAGCACTCCTACGAGCAGTACTTC. Translating it yields CASSPGQHSYEQYF. V usage is TRBV5-1 and J usage is TRBJ2-7; 7 nucleotides line up with TRBD1. V lost 4 bases, J lost 0 bases, and 4 bases stayed unmatched. CDR3 length equals 14 residues. Per germline, CDR1 SGHRS and CDR2 YFSETQ.

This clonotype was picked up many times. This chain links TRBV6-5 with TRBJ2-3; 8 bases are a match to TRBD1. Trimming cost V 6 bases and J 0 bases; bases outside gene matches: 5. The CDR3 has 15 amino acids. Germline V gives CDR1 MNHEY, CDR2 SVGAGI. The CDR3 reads CASRLDRGSTDTQYF. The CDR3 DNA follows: TGTGCCAGCAGACTAGACAGGGGTAGCACAGATACGCAGTATTTT.

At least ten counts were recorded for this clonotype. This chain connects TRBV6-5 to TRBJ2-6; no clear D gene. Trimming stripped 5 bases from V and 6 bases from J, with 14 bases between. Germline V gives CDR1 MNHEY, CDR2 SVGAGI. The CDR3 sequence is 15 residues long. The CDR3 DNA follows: TGTGCCAGCAGTAACGGAAGGGTGTCGGCCAACGTCCTGACTTTC. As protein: CASSNGRVSANVLTF.

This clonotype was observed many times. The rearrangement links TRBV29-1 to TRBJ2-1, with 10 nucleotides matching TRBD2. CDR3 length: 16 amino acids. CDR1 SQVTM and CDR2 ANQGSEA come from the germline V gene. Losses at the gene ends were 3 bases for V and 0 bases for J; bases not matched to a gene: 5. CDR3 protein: CSVEGAGGISYNEQFF. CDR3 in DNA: TGCAGCGTTGAGGGAGCGGGGGGGATCTCCTACAATGAGCAGTTCTTC.

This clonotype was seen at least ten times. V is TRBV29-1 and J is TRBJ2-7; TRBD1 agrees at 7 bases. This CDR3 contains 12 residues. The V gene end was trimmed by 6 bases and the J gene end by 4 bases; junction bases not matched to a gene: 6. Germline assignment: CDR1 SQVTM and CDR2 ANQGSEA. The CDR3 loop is CSVHAGGYEQYF. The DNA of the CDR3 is TGCAGCGTCCATGCAGGGGGTTACGAGCAGTACTTC.

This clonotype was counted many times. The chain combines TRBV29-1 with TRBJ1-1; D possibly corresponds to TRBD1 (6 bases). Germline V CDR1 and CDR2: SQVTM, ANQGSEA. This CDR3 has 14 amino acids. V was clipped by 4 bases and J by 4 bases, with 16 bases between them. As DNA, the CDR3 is TGCAGCGTTGGTGGGGGGCTGGTGGGCACTGAAGCTTTCTTT. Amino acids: CSVGGGLVGTEAFF.

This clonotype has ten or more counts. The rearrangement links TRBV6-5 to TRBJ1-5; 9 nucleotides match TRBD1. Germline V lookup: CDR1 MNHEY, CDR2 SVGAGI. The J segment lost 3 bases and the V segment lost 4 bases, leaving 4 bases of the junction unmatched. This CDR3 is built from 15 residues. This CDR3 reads CASSSGTGSNQPQHF. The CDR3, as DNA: TGTGCCAGCAGTTCCGGGACAGGGTCCAATCAGCCCCAGCATTTT.

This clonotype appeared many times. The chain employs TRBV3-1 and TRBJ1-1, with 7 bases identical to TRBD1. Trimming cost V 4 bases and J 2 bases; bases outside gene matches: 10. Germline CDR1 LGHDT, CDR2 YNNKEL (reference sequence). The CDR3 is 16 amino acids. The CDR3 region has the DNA TGTGCCAGCAGCCCATGGACAGGAACTGAAAACACTGAAGCTTTCTTT. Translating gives CASSPWTGTENTEAFF. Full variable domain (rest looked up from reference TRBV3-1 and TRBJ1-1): DTAVSQTPKYLVTQMGNDKSIKCEQNLGHDTMYWYKQDSKKFLKIMFSYNNKELIINETVPNRFSPKSPDKAHLNLHINSLELGDSAVYFCASSPWTGTENTEAFFGQGTRLTVV.

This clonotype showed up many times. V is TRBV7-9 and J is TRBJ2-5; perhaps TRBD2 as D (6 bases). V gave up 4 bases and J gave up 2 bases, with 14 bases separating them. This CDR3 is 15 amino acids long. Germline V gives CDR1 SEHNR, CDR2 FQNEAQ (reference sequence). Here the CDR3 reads CASSWGGVEQETQYF. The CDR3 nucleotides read TGTGCCAGCAGCTGGGGCGGGGTGGAGCAAGAGACCCAGTACTTC.

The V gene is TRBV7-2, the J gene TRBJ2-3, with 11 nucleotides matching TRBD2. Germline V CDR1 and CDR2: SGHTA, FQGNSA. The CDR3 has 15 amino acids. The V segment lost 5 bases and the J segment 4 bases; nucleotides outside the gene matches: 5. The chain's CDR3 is CASSDSGRGADTQYF. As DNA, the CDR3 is TGTGCCAGCAGCGATAGCGGGAGGGGCGCAGATACGCAGTATTTT.

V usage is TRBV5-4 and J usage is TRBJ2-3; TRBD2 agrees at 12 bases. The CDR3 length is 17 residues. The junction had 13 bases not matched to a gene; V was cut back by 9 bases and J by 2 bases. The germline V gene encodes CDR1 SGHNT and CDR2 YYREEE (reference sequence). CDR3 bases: TGTGCCATGGGCCCTCGGCTAGCGGGAGGGACCACAGATACGCAGTATTTT. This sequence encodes CAMGPRLAGGTTDTQYF.

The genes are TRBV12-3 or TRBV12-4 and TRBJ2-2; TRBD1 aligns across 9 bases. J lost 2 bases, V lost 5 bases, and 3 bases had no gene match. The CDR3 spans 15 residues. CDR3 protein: CASSTGQGNTGELFF. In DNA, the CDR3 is TGTGCCAGCAGTACGGGACAGGGAAACACCGGGGAGCTGTTTTTT.

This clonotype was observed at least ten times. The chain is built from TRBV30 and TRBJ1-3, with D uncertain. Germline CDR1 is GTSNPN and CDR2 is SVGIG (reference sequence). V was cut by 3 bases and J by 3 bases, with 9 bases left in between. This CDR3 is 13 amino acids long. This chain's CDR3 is CAWRTWGGNTIYF. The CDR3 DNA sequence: TGTGCCTGGAGGACCTGGGGTGGAAACACCATATATTTT.

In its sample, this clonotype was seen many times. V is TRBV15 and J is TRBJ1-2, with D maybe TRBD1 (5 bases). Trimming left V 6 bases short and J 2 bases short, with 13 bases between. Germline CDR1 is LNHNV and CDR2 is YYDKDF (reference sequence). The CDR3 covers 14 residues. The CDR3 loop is CATSTGTGNYGYTF. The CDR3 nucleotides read TGTGCCACCAGTACCGGGACGGGAAACTATGGCTACACCTTC.

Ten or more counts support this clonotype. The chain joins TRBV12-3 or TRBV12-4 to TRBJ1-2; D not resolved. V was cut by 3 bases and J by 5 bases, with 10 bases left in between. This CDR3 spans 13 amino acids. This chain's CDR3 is CASSFDGEYGYTF. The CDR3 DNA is TGTGCCAGCAGTTTTGACGGCGAGTATGGCTACACCTTC.

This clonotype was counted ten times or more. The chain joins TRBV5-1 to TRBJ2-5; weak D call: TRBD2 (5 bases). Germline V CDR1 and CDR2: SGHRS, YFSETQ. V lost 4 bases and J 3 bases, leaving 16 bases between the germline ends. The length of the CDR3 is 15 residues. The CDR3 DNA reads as TGCGCCAGCAGCCCCCTAAGTCGGGAAAAAGAGACCCAGTACTTC. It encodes CASSPLSREKETQYF.

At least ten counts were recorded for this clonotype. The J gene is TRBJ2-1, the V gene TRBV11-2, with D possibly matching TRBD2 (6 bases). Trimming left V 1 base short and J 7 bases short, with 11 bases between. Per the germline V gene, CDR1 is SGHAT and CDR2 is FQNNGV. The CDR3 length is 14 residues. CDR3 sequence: CASSLVRGVNEQFF. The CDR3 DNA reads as TGTGCCAGCAGCTTAGTGCGGGGAGTAAATGAGCAGTTCTTC. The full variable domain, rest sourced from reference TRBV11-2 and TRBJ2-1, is EAGVAQSPRYKIIEKRQSVAFWCNPISGHATLYWYQQILGQGPKLLIQFQNNGVVDDSQLPKDRFSAERLKGVDSTLKIQPAKLEDSAVYLCASSLVRGVNEQFFGPGTRLTVL.

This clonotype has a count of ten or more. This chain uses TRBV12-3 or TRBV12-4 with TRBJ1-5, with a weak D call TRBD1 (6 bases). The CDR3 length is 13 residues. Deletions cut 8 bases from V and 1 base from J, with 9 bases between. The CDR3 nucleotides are TGTGCCAGCGAGGGACAAAGCAATCAGCCCCAGCATTTT. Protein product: CASEGQSNQPQHF.